This T cell receptor beta chain was identified in a study of control samples from healthy donors and cancer patients (dated by TCRdb to the early 2020s). CDR1 and CDR2, looked up from the germline V gene (reference sequence), are LNHDA and SQIVND. V loses 5 bases of germline sequence and J loses 5 bases, and the interval between the two ends is 7 bases. Its CDR3 holds 11 amino acids, cysteine through phenylalanine. Only CDR3 DNA is held: 33 bases, read in frame from base 1. Points on this clone: It has no known antigen specificity. Base quality data are lacking; no much larger clone is found one base away.

Library prep was done by the immunoSEQ multiplex PCR assay. The clones in this table, taken by TCRdb from immuneACCESS, are in-frame only. Not every clone is retained; where verified, under half of the shortfall comes from an unresolved V gene, and the cause of the rest is unknown. Present in this sample are about 130,000 clones, roughly 92% of which were seen just once. Of the sample, approximately 0.58% falls within the top ten clones. The sequence came from a man older than 75 with head and neck cancer. The sample consisted of PBMCs. The sequence joins TRBV19 to TRBJ2-7; the D segment cannot be called with confidence. The sequenced DNA is TGTGCCAGTAGTTTGGGCGACGAGCAGTACTTC. Its translation is CASSLGDEQYF. The variable domain in full, with residues beyond the CDR3 obtained from the reference TRBV19 and TRBJ2-7 genes, is DGGITQSPKYLFRKEGQNVTLSCEQNLNHDAMYWYRQDPGQGLRLIYYSQIVNDFQKGDIAEGYSVSREKKESFPLTVTSAQKNPTAFYLCASSLGDEQYFGPGTRLTVT.